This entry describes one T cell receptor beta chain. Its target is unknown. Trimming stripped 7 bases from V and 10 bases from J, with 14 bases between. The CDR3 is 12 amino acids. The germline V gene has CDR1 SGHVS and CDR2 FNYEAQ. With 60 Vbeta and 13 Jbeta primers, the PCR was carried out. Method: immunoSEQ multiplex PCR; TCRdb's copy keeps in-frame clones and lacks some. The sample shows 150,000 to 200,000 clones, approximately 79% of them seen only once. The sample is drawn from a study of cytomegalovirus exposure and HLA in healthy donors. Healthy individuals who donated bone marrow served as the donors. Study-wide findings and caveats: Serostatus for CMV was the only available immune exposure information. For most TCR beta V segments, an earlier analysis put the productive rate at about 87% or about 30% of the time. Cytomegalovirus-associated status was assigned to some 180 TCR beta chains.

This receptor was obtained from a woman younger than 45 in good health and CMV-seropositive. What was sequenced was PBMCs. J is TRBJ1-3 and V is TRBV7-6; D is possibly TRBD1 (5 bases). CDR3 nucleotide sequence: TGTGCCAGCAAGCCGTGGGGGGGAACCATATATTTT. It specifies CASKPWGGTIYF.